This TCR beta chain was recovered during a study of blood T cell repertoires in COVID-19. Here immunoSEQ multiplex PCR was the method, and the copy in TCRdb shows in-frame clones only, minus some. The sample contains approximately 300,000 clones, about 85% of which appear only once. CDR1 MNHEY and CDR2 SVGAGI come from the germline V gene. The CDR3 is made up of 12 amino acids. V shed 8 bases and J 3 bases; nucleotides not matched to a gene: 3. The sequencing sample was made of PBMCs or T cells enriched from blood (not recorded which). V and J are TRBV6-5 and TRBJ2-7, with 8 nucleotides matching TRBD1. The sequence came from a woman between 25 and 40 years old who had been exposed to COVID-19. The CDR3: CASRDRLYEQYF. The CDR3 DNA follows: TGTGCCAGCCGGGACAGGCTCTACGAGCAGTACTTC.